What follows is one T cell receptor beta chain and its context. Its target is unknown. This sample was included in a study of siplizumab effects on memory and regulatory T cells. Study-level points and caveats: Siplizumab produced a significant reduction in alloreactive sequences that were traceable to unstimulated CD4+ memory cells.

The assay was immunoSEQ multiplex PCR, and TCRdb's table has in-frame clones only and misses some. The sample includes approximately 94,000 clones, 96% of them seen just once. Sequenced unstimulated subsets in a few donor pairs: CD4+ naive, CD4+ memory, CD8+ naive, CD8+ effector memory, CD8+ TEMRA. The sample was naive CD4+ T cells sorted from blood. This clonotype was obtained from a human donor in good health.

For the CDR3, the DNA is TGTGCTAGTGGTTTGGCCCAGGGGGTGACGATCACCGGGGAGCTGTTTTTT. Its protein product is CASGLAQGVTITGELFF. The chain carries TRBV12-5 and TRBJ2-2; 7 bases line up with TRBD1. Germline values: CDR1 LGHNT, CDR2 FRNRAP. V trimming: 1 base; J trimming: 4 bases; junction bases outside the gene matches: 9. The CDR3 runs to 17 residues.